The T cell receptor beta chain under discussion was sequenced for a study of blood T cell repertoires in COVID-19. Study summary: Whether acute or convalescent, the COVID-19 samples came from the United States, Italy and Spain. In each case, the material was cDNA or gDNA derived from T cells, B-cell-depleted T cells, or PBMCs.

This CDR3 is 15 amino acids long. Germline V gene sequence: CDR1 ENHRY, CDR2 SYGVKD. V was pared by 2 bases and J by 4 bases, with 14 bases between. In Seattle, patients joined the study during active infection and were tracked longitudinally. Under the authors' procedure: By means of reference gene primer amplification, nucleated cell counts were estimated. Sequencing was performed with immunoSEQ multiplex PCR; in TCRdb, only in-frame clones are kept and a portion is missing. V and J calls plus clone size are reproduced from that table; the DNA served to infer D and trimming. The sample shows roughly 200,000 clones, about 84% of them seen only once.

The clonotype comes from a woman older than 75 with COVID-19, enrolled during active disease. Sequenced sample: peripheral blood. The V call is TRBV10-3, the J call TRBJ2-5, with D tentatively TRBD2 (6 bases). DNA for the CDR3: TGTGCCATCAGTGAGGCCAACACCGGGAGAGAGACCCAGTACTTC. As protein: CAISEANTGRETQYF.